This TCR beta chain was observed in a study of blood T cell repertoires in COVID-19. Study information: Sample material is recorded as cDNA or gDNA derived from T cells, B-cell-depleted T cells, or PBMCs.

Libraries were prepared by immunoSEQ multiplex PCR; TCRdb keeps only in-frame clonotypes and omits some of them. Of over 200,000 clones in the sample, 90% were seen once. In terms of age and location, participants ranged from about 18 to 95 years and lived in about 25 US areas. Allocation to cohorts depended on clinical history reported by the participants. V lost 1 base and J 4 bases, leaving 7 bases between the germline ends. Germline CDR1 is SGHAT and CDR2 is FQDESV (reference sequence). The CDR3 length is 13 residues. This rearrangement joins TRBV11-1 to TRBJ1-1; D is ambiguous. Sequencing was performed on PBMCs or T cells enriched from blood (not recorded which). This TCR was recovered from a young man who had been exposed to COVID-19. The CDR3 region has the DNA TGTGCCAGCAGCTTAGGGGAGCGCACTGAAGCTTTCTTT. As protein: CASSLGERTEAFF. Using reference TRBV11-1 and TRBJ1-1 for the parts outside the CDR3, the full variable domain is EAEVAQSPRYKITEKSQAVAFWCDPISGHATLYWYRQILGQGPELLVQFQDESVVDDSQLPKDRFSAERLKGVDSTLKIQPAELGDSAMYLCASSLGERTEAFFGQGTRLTVV.